The 20 T cell receptor beta chains below all came from one sample that was sequenced in a study of Graves' ophthalmopathy and Graves' hyperthyroidism. The study amplified TCR beta CDR3 regions using RNA transcripts. HTBI primers were used in a first-round RT-PCR, which preceded a second-round multiplex PCR. Each CDR3 protein is one row after TCRdb ran MiXCR on the multiplex PCR reads. The sample holds 300,000 to 450,000 distinct CDR3 sequences; approximately 18% are singletons and the top ten take 2.4%. Sequenced input: peripheral blood. The origin of the receptors is an adult woman with stable Graves' hyperthyroidism.

This clonotype has ten or more counts. The chain combines TRBV11-2 with TRBJ2-2; unclear D gene. The CDR3 length is 13 residues. The germline V gene encodes CDR1 SGHAT and CDR2 FQNNGV. Trimming removed 5 bases from V and 7 bases from J, with 11 bases in between. This CDR3 reads CASSNVDSGELFF. The CDR3 region has the DNA TGTGCCAGCAGCAACGTAGATAGCGGGGAGCTGTTTTTT. The variable domain in full, completed from reference TRBV11-2 and TRBJ2-2, reads EAGVAQSPRYKIIEKRQSVAFWCNPISGHATLYWYQQILGQGPKLLIQFQNNGVVDDSQLPKDRFSAERLKGVDSTLKIQPAKLEDSAVYLCASSNVDSGELFFGEGSRLTVL.

This clonotype has a handful of counts. The chain couples TRBV6-9 to TRBJ2-2; D is tentatively TRBD1 or TRBD2 (5 bases each). The CDR3 has 18 residues. Germline V gene lookup returns CDR1 MNHGY and CDR2 SVAAGI. The ends were cut back, 7 bases at V and 4 bases at J, with 25 bases in the middle. CDR3 nucleotides: TGTGCCAGCACCCGACTGACTCCGGGGACCGCGGGCACCGGGGAGCTGTTTTTT. The encoded protein is CASTRLTPGTAGTGELFF.

This clonotype was found many times. The genes are TRBV11-3 and TRBJ2-7; 9 positions match TRBD1. The CDR3 is 14 amino acids. J lost 7 bases, V lost 5 bases, and 9 bases had no gene match. Germline V gives CDR1 SGHNT, CDR2 YENEEA. Here the CDR3 reads CASSRTGEGGEQYF. The CDR3 nucleotides read TGTGCCAGCAGCCGGACAGGGGAAGGTGGGGAGCAGTACTTC. The complete variable domain, with remaining parts taken from reference TRBV11-3 and TRBJ2-7, reads EAGVVQSPRYKIIEKKQPVAFWCNPISGHNTLYWYLQNLGQGPELLIRYENEEAVDDSQLPKDRFSAERLKGVDSTLKIQPAELGDSAVYLCASSRTGEGGEQYFGPGTRLTVT.

In this sample, this clonotype turned up many times. This rearrangement joins TRBV29-1 to TRBJ1-1; D is unclear. V lost 4 bases and J lost 3, with 12 bases in between. This CDR3 is built from 13 residues. In germline, CDR1 is SQVTM, CDR2 ANQGSEA. CDR3 loop: CSVVNSKDTEAFF. The DNA for the CDR3 is TGCAGCGTTGTTAACAGCAAAGACACTGAAGCTTTCTTT.

This chain joins TRBV6-1 and TRBJ2-7, with TRBD1 as a possible D gene (6 bases). The CDR3 contains 13 residues. Germline CDR1 and CDR2: MNHNS and SASEGT. Trimming removed 7 bases at V and 4 bases at J, with 14 bases between. CDR3 coding DNA: TGTGCCAGCAAACCAGGGGAAGATTACGAGCAGTACTTC. Translation: CASKPGEDYEQYF.

Note on this clonotype: The junction does not match germline at one end; this may be a read error. This chain joins TRBV6-2 or TRBV6-3 and TRBJ1-2; D possibly corresponds to TRBD1 (5 bases). This CDR3 has 14 residues. Germline V gene data show CDR1 as MNHEY and CDR2 as SVGEGT. CDR3: CASSYSIRAYGYTF. CDR3 in DNA: TGTGCCAGCAGTTACTCGATCAGGGCCTATGGTTACACCTTC.

This clonotype has a count of ten or more. The chain uses TRBV15 and TRBJ1-2; the D gene is possibly TRBD1 (5 bases). Germline lookup yields CDR1 LNHNV and CDR2 YYDKDF (reference sequence). The V end lost 3 bases, the J end lost 4 bases, and 6 bases lay between the germline ends. The CDR3 totals 12 residues. CDR3 DNA sequence: TGTGCCACCAGCAGCGACAGCTATGGCTACACCTTC. It translates to CATSSDSYGYTF. The full variable domain, its missing parts supplied by reference TRBV15 and TRBJ1-2, is DAMVIQNPRYQVTQFGKPVTLSCSQTLNHNVMYWYQQKSSQAPKLLFHYYDKDFNNEADTPDNFQSRRPNTSFCFLDIRSPGLGDTAMYLCATSSDSYGYTFGSGTRLTVV.

This clonotype was seen at least ten times. V and J are TRBV20-1 and TRBJ1-6, with 9 bases identical to TRBD1. Trimming took 5 bases from V and 7 from J; bases not matched to a gene: 9. The germline CDR1 and CDR2 sequences are DFQATT and SNEGSKA (reference sequence). The CDR3 length is 15 residues. The CDR3 is CSAVKQGARNSPLHF. The DNA of the CDR3 is TGCAGTGCTGTCAAACAGGGGGCTCGAAATTCACCCCTCCACTTT.

At least ten counts were recorded for this clonotype. The CDR3 is CASSFGGVGELFF. The CDR3 coding sequence is TGTGCCAGCAGTTTCGGGGGGGTCGGGGAGCTGTTTTTT. The chain has TRBV12-3 or TRBV12-4 and TRBJ2-2, with TRBD2 identical over 8 bases. J lost 7 bases, V lost 3 bases, and 1 base had no gene match. The CDR3 contains 13 residues.

This clonotype has a count of ten or more. The chain joins TRBV7-3 to TRBJ2-2; 8 positions agree with TRBD2. The CDR3 contains 16 residues. CDR1 SGHTA and CDR2 FQGTGA come from the germline V gene. The V gene end was trimmed by 1 base and the J gene end by 4 bases; junction bases not matched to a gene: 5. In DNA form, the CDR3 reads TGTGCCAGCAGCTTAATGGGCGGGAGGTCCACCGGGGAGCTGTTTTTT. Protein: CASSLMGGRSTGELFF.

This clonotype showed up many times. The chain has TRBV11-2 and TRBJ2-2; 9 nucleotides line up with TRBD2. After removal of 4 bases from V and 7 bases from J, the junction contained 4 bases not matched to a gene. Germline assignment: CDR1 SGHAT and CDR2 FQNNGV. This CDR3 spans 14 amino acids. CDR3 DNA sequence: TGTGCCAGCAGCTCCTTGACTAGCGGCGGGGAGCTGTTTTTT. This encodes CASSSLTSGGELFF.

The chain combines TRBV4-1 with TRBJ1-5; TRBD1 matches 8 bases. The CDR3 is 15 amino acids. Trimming took 4 bases from V and 6 from J; bases not matched to a gene: 8. Germline V CDR1 and CDR2: MGHRA, YSYEKL. The CDR3 DNA follows: TGCGCCAGCAGCCCCCGGGGACAGGCGGGTCAGCCCCAGCATTTT. Its translation: CASSPRGQAGQPQHF.

V usage is TRBV6-5 and J usage is TRBJ1-2; D possibly corresponds to TRBD1 (5 bases). This CDR3 comprises 14 residues. The V and J ends lost 2 bases and 4 bases respectively, with 11 bases between them. Germline CDR1 is MNHEY and CDR2 is SVGAGI. As DNA, the CDR3 is TGTGCCAGCAGTTACGGGGCGAATTTCTATGGCTACACCTTC. This encodes CASSYGANFYGYTF.

The genes are TRBV12-3 or TRBV12-4 and TRBJ2-7; 9 nucleotides align to TRBD2. The CDR3 has 15 residues. The junction had 8 bases not matched to a gene; V was cut back by 5 bases and J by 3 bases. Here the CDR3 reads CASSRSGRPLYEQYF. The CDR3 bases are TGTGCCAGCAGTCGAAGCGGGAGGCCCCTCTACGAGCAGTACTTC.

This chain joins TRBV28 and TRBJ1-1; D is perhaps TRBD1 (5 bases). V lost 5 bases to trimming and J lost 1 base, with 17 bases between them. Germline V gene data show CDR1 as MDHEN and CDR2 as SYDVKM. This CDR3 contains 16 residues. This CDR3 reads CASSLSRLQGNTEAFF. CDR3 DNA: TGTGCCAGCAGTCTCTCCCGTCTTCAGGGGAACACTGAAGCTTTCTTT.

This clonotype showed up many times. The chain uses TRBV24-1 and TRBJ2-7, with 8 bases lining up with TRBD2. Trimming cost V 5 bases and J 7 bases; bases outside gene matches: 9. This CDR3 is 14 amino acids long. Germline V gives CDR1 KGHDR, CDR2 SFDVKD. CDR3 loop: CATSAKAGVREQYF. The DNA for the CDR3 is TGTGCCACCAGTGCGAAAGCGGGAGTACGGGAGCAGTACTTC.

Many counts were recorded for this clonotype. V and J are TRBV12-3 or TRBV12-4 and TRBJ1-2, with 7 bases lining up with TRBD1. The V segment lost 6 bases and the J segment 4 bases; nucleotides outside the gene matches: 8. The CDR3 extends over 14 amino acids. The CDR3 sequence: CASRRQGRGYGYTF. The CDR3 nucleotides read TGTGCCAGCAGGAGACAGGGTCGAGGCTATGGCTACACCTTC.

This clonotype was observed many times. J is TRBJ1-1 and V is TRBV7-8; no definite D call. The germline V gene encodes CDR1 SGHVS and CDR2 FQNEAQ. The length of the CDR3 is 13 residues. The V end was cut by 5 bases, the J end by 4 bases, with 11 bases between. The CDR3 reads CASSRASGTEAFF. DNA for the CDR3: TGTGCCAGCAGCCGAGCATCCGGCACTGAAGCTTTCTTT.

At least ten counts were recorded for this clonotype. The chain has TRBV29-1 and TRBJ2-7; no reliable D call. This CDR3 region has 12 residues. Germline values: CDR1 SQVTM, CDR2 ANQGSEA. The V gene lost 0 bases and the J gene lost 5 bases, with 8 bases spanning the gap. CDR3 loop: CSVEDVSDEQYF. In nucleotides, the CDR3 is TGCAGCGTTGAAGATGTTTCCGACGAGCAGTACTTC.

In this sample, this clonotype turned up many times. This chain joins TRBV27 and TRBJ2-7; weak D call: TRBD1 (6 bases). Trimming stripped 3 bases from V and 5 bases from J, with 11 bases between. Germline V lookup: CDR1 MNHEY, CDR2 SMNVEV (reference sequence). The CDR3 contains 13 residues. DNA of the CDR3: TGTGCCAGCAGTTTTACAGGGATAAACGAGCAGTACTTC. Protein: CASSFTGINEQYF.